The 30 T cell receptor beta chains in this list originate from one sample, sequenced in a study of response to subunit inactivated influenza vaccine. TCRdb re-called the RT-PCR reads through MiXCR, storing one row per CDR3 protein. There are some 850,000 distinct CDR3 sequences in the sample; less than 20% occur only once, and roughly 11% lies in the top ten. This sample comprised PBMCs from blood, obtained 4 to 6 days after vaccination. These TCRs come from a man aged 45-65 years who received an inactivated influenza vaccine.

CDR3 amino acids: CASDRAGTGELFF. For the CDR3, the DNA is TGTGCCAGCGACAGGGCAGGCACCGGGGAGCTGTTTTTT. The V gene is TRBV6-2 or TRBV6-3, the J gene TRBJ2-2, with 7 bases aligning to TRBD1. Looked up from germline, CDR1 is MNHEY and CDR2 is SVGEGT. V was pared by 8 bases and J by 4 bases, with 4 bases of the junction left unmatched. This CDR3 spans 13 amino acids.

This clonotype was seen at least ten times. The chain is built from TRBV6-5 and TRBJ1-1; tentatively, D is TRBD1 (6 bases). There are 14 residues in the CDR3. From germline, CDR1 is MNHEY and CDR2 SVGAGI. Trimming removed 0 bases at V and 1 base at J, with 6 bases between. The CDR3 here is CASSYSTGNTEAFF. The DNA for the CDR3 is TGTGCCAGCAGTTACTCGACAGGGAACACTGAAGCTTTCTTT.

The chain links TRBV10-2 to TRBJ1-5; no firm D call. Germline CDR1 reads WSHSY; CDR2 reads SAAADI. V gave up 1 base and J gave up 6 bases, with 16 bases separating them. This CDR3 spans 16 amino acids. CDR3 in amino acids: CASSEFTWENFQPQHF. CDR3 in DNA: TGCGCCAGCAGTGAGTTCACTTGGGAGAATTTTCAGCCCCAGCATTTT.

The rearrangement uses TRBV6-2 or TRBV6-3 and TRBJ2-1; D is unresolved. Germline-derived CDR1 and CDR2 are MNHEY and SVGEGT. Trimming shortened V by 6 bases and J by 0 bases, and 12 bases separated the two germline ends. The CDR3 contains 15 residues. For the CDR3, the DNA is TGTGCCAGCAGATCCGACGTAAGCTCCTACAATGAGCAGTTCTTC. This gives the protein CASRSDVSSYNEQFF.

This clonotype was detected only a few times. This rearrangement joins TRBV15 to TRBJ2-7; 7 bases align to TRBD2. CDR3 length: 15 residues. Germline values: CDR1 LNHNV, CDR2 YYDKDF (reference sequence). The J segment lost 4 bases and the V segment lost 0 bases, leaving 6 bases of the junction unmatched. The CDR3 coding sequence is TGTGCCACCAGCAGAGATGCGGGAGATAGTTACGAGCAGTACTTC. This codes for CATSRDAGDSYEQYF.

Only a few counts were recorded for this clonotype. The genes are TRBV7-2 and TRBJ2-6; unclear D gene. V lost 2 bases and J 4 bases, leaving 15 bases between the germline ends. Germline-derived CDR1 and CDR2 are SGHTA and FQGNSA. This CDR3 has 17 amino acids. The CDR3 DNA follows: TGTGCCAGCAGCTTAACAGCAATCCAAATAGGGGCCAACGTCCTGACTTTC. Translating it yields CASSLTAIQIGANVLTF.

The rearrangement links TRBV20-1 to TRBJ2-7; 9 bases agree with TRBD2. J gave up 4 bases and V 0 bases, and 4 bases lay outside the gene matches. The CDR3 runs 14 residues. Germline V gives CDR1 DFQATT, CDR2 SNEGSKA (reference sequence). The chain's CDR3 is CSARDLAGPYEQYF. CDR3 nucleotide sequence: TGCAGTGCTAGAGATCTAGCGGGACCGTACGAGCAGTACTTC.

The chain has TRBV24-1 and TRBJ2-1; TRBD1 might be the D (5 bases). The CDR3 spans 14 residues. CDR1 and CDR2 from the germline V gene are KGHDR and SFDVKD. V shed 3 bases and J shed 9 bases, with 14 bases lying between them. The CDR3 DNA follows: TGTGCCACCAGTGATCGGCTCCGTAGGGGTGAGCAGTTCTTC. It yields the protein CATSDRLRRGEQFF.

This clonotype was recorded at least ten times. This rearrangement joins TRBV7-2 to TRBJ1-1; no clear D gene. Per germline, CDR1 SGHTA and CDR2 FQGNSA. V lost 5 bases, J lost 1 base, and 11 bases lay in between. The CDR3 spans 14 residues. The CDR3: CASSPQTSNTEAFF. In DNA, the CDR3 is TGTGCCAGCAGCCCCCAAACCTCGAACACTGAAGCTTTCTTT.

The rearrangement links TRBV6-2 or TRBV6-3 to TRBJ1-2; no clear D. CDR3 length: 15 residues. Germline loops: CDR1 MNHEY, CDR2 SVGEGT. V was trimmed by 0 bases and J by 0 bases, leaving 8 bases between them. CDR3 amino acids: CASSYSSGANYGYTF. The DNA for the CDR3 is TGTGCCAGCAGTTACTCAAGCGGAGCTAACTATGGCTACACCTTC.

Many counts were recorded for this clonotype. The genes are TRBV10-3 and TRBJ2-2; no firm D call. Germline V gene data show CDR1 as ENHRY and CDR2 as SYGVKD. Trimming took off 1 base at V and 1 base at J, with 10 bases between the two ends. The CDR3 is 16 amino acids. This chain's CDR3 is CAISELVGLNTGELFF. CDR3 in DNA: TGTGCCATCAGTGAGTTGGTCGGGCTGAACACCGGGGAGCTGTTTTTT.

V usage is TRBV20-1 and J usage is TRBJ2-1; D may match TRBD1 or TRBD2 (6 bases each). CDR1 DFQATT and CDR2 SNEGSKA come from the germline V gene (reference sequence). The length of the CDR3 is 16 residues. Trimming pared 0 bases from V and 0 bases from J, leaving 12 bases between. The CDR3 region is CSARDRAGHSYNEQFF. The DNA for the CDR3 is TGCAGTGCTAGAGATCGGGCGGGACACTCCTACAATGAGCAGTTCTTC.

This clonotype was counted between two and nine times. The DNA for the CDR3 is TGCAGCGGTCGCTGGCAGATGAACACTGAAGCTTTCTTT. Translating it yields CSGRWQMNTEAFF. The rearrangement joins TRBV29-1 to TRBJ1-1, with no clear D. CDR1 is SQVTM and CDR2 is ANQGSEA in the germline V gene. Trimming pared 7 bases from V and 0 bases from J, leaving 12 bases between. The CDR3 is 13 amino acids.

This sequence joins TRBV5-1 and TRBJ1-4; maybe TRBD1 (5 bases). The V gene's germline CDR1 is SGHRS and CDR2 YFSETQ. Deletions cut 4 bases from V and 5 bases from J, with 12 bases between. CDR3 size: 14 residues. The CDR3: CASSIDSLNEKLFF. DNA of the CDR3: TGCGCCAGCAGCATAGACAGCCTAAATGAAAAACTGTTTTTT.

The table lists this clonotype with a few counts. The V and J genes are TRBV6-1 and TRBJ2-1; TRBD2 matches at 9 bases. The CDR3 has 13 amino acids. Germline V gives CDR1 MNHNS, CDR2 SASEGT. V was clipped by 7 bases and J by 6 bases; unmatched bases: 4. CDR3 nucleotide sequence: TGTGCCAGCAAAAATAGCGGGAGCAATGAGCAGTTCTTC. Protein sequence: CASKNSGSNEQFF.

In this sample, this clonotype turned up a few times. This chain uses TRBV3-1 with TRBJ2-3, with 10 bases lining up with TRBD2. V gave up 0 bases and J gave up 2 bases; unmatched junction bases: 14. The CDR3 sequence is 20 residues long. CDR1 and CDR2 (germline): LGHDT, YNNKEL (reference sequence). CDR3 sequence (DNA): TGTGCCAGCAGCCAAGATAATAGCGGGGGGCGAAGTATCCCCACAGATACGCAGTATTTT. Translating gives CASSQDNSGGRSIPTDTQYF.

This clonotype showed up just a few times. The chain recombines TRBV28 with TRBJ1-2; 9 bases line up with TRBD1. From germline, CDR1 is MDHEN and CDR2 SYDVKM. The CDR3 totals 12 residues. Trimming at V came to 6 bases and at J to 7 bases, leaving 3 bases not matched to a gene. The CDR3 nucleotides are TGTGCCAGCAGGAGGACAGGGGCTGGCTACACCTTC. It codes for CASRRTGAGYTF.

This clonotype was seen only a few times. The V and J genes are TRBV20-1 and TRBJ2-7; 9 bases agree with TRBD2. Germline lookup yields CDR1 DFQATT and CDR2 SNEGSKA (reference sequence). Losses at the gene ends were 5 bases for V and 0 bases for J; bases not matched to a gene: 8. The CDR3 spans 15 residues. CDR3 bases: TGCAGTGCTCGGCTAGCGGGGTACCTCTCCTACGAGCAGTACTTC. This codes for CSARLAGYLSYEQYF.

At least ten counts were recorded for this clonotype. The genes are TRBV12-3 or TRBV12-4 and TRBJ2-4; TRBD1 might be the D (5 bases). This CDR3 has 14 residues. Trimming left V 1 base short and J 4 bases short, with 8 bases between. CDR3 region: CASSLGQNKNIQYF. Here the CDR3 DNA reads TGTGCCAGCAGTTTAGGACAGAATAAAAACATTCAGTACTTC.

The chain has TRBV5-1 and TRBJ2-7, with TRBD2 identical over 11 bases. The germline V gene encodes CDR1 SGHRS and CDR2 YFSETQ. V trimming: 5 bases; J trimming: 1 base; junction bases outside the gene matches: 17. The CDR3 totals 19 residues. The CDR3 protein is CASSWSGGPSGRSSYEQYF. The CDR3 nucleotides are TGCGCCAGCAGTTGGAGTGGGGGACCTAGCGGGAGGTCGTCCTACGAGCAGTACTTC.

The sample holds many counts of this clonotype. The CDR3 coding sequence is TGCAGTGCAGACAGCCAAAACACAGATACGCAGTATTTT. Its translation is CSADSQNTDTQYF. The rearrangement uses TRBV20-1 and TRBJ2-3; a possible D gene is TRBD1 (5 bases). The CDR3 has 13 residues. Deletions cut 6 bases from V and 2 bases from J, with 12 bases between. The V gene's germline CDR1 is DFQATT and CDR2 SNEGSKA (reference sequence).

V and J are TRBV6-1 and TRBJ2-7, with D unresolved. The germline V gene has CDR1 MNHNS and CDR2 SASEGT. There are 13 residues in the CDR3. Trimming removed 2 bases at V and 6 bases at J, with 11 bases between. The CDR3 sequence is CASSESNRGEQYF. The CDR3 nucleotides are TGTGCCAGCAGTGAATCTAACCGCGGCGAGCAGTACTTC.

This clonotype was counted a few times. V usage is TRBV10-3 and J usage is TRBJ2-1; weak D call: TRBD2 (6 bases). Trimming shortened V by 10 bases and J by 5 bases, and 18 bases separated the two germline ends. Germline values: CDR1 ENHRY, CDR2 SYGVKD. The CDR3 length is 14 residues. The CDR3 loop is CATVVAERHNEQFF. In DNA form, the CDR3 reads TGTGCCACAGTGGTAGCGGAGCGACACAATGAGCAGTTCTTC.

This clonotype was observed a single time. The gene calls are TRBV19 and TRBJ2-1, with 8 bases identical to TRBD2. The ends lost 5 bases at V and 5 bases at J; junction bases unmatched: 5. The CDR3 spans 14 residues. The V gene's germline CDR1 is LNHDA and CDR2 SQIVND (reference sequence). The CDR3: CASSDSGGNNEQFF. The CDR3 DNA reads TGTGCCAGTAGTGACAGCGGGGGAAACAATGAGCAGTTCTTC.

This clonotype occurred many times. An end of the junction differs from the germline gene, which may be a read error. This chain uses TRBV5-1 with TRBJ2-7, with TRBD1 matching 11 bases. CDR3 length: 15 residues. Germline CDR1 reads SGHRS; CDR2 reads YFSETQ. CDR3 region: CASSLGTGGTYEQYF. The CDR3, as DNA: TGTGCCAGCAGCCTAGGGACAGGGGGGACCTACGAGCAGTACTTC.

The genes are TRBV3-1 and TRBJ2-5; the D call may be TRBD1 or TRBD2 (5 bases each). Germline CDR1 reads LGHDT; CDR2 reads YNNKEL (reference sequence). V gave up 0 bases and J gave up 5 bases, with 13 bases separating them. The CDR3 consists of 15 residues. This CDR3 is CASSQDWGRGETQYF. The DNA of the CDR3 is TGTGCCAGCAGCCAAGATTGGGGCAGAGGGGAGACCCAGTACTTC.

This clonotype was counted a few times. This chain uses TRBV12-3 or TRBV12-4 with TRBJ2-1; 9 nucleotides line up with TRBD2. The CDR3 is made up of 16 amino acids. The J segment lost 6 bases and the V segment lost 5 bases, leaving 11 bases of the junction unmatched. The CDR3 sequence: CASSPRGTSLLNEQFF. The CDR3 nucleotides are TGTGCCAGCAGTCCCCGTGGGACTAGCCTTCTCAATGAGCAGTTCTTC.

In its sample, this clonotype was seen many times. This chain uses TRBV12-3 or TRBV12-4 with TRBJ1-6; possibly TRBD1 for D (5 bases). The V end was cut by 3 bases, the J end by 10 bases, with 10 bases between. CDR3 length equals 13 residues. The CDR3 DNA sequence: TGTGCCAGCAGTTTTCAGGGTAGCTCACCCCTCCACTTT. This codes for CASSFQGSSPLHF.

This clonotype was detected a few times. This rearrangement joins TRBV7-9 to TRBJ2-1; 14 positions agree with TRBD2. With 5 bases clipped from V and 9 bases from J, the junction kept 9 bases outside the gene matches. CDR3 length equals 16 residues. Germline CDR1 is SEHNR and CDR2 is FQNEAQ (reference sequence). The CDR3 region has the DNA TGTGCCAGCAGCACCCTAAGACTAGCGGGGGGGTCTGAGCAGTTCTTC. Translation: CASSTLRLAGGSEQFF.

Ten or more counts support this clonotype. The chain carries TRBV4-3 and TRBJ2-3; 10 nucleotides align to TRBD2. V gave up 4 bases and J gave up 3 bases; unmatched junction bases: 10. Per the germline V gene, CDR1 is LGHNA and CDR2 is YSLEER. This CDR3 is built from 17 residues. CDR3 protein: CASSLKWALAGTDTQYF. The CDR3 nucleotides read TGCGCCAGCAGCCTTAAGTGGGCACTAGCGGGGACAGATACGCAGTATTTT.